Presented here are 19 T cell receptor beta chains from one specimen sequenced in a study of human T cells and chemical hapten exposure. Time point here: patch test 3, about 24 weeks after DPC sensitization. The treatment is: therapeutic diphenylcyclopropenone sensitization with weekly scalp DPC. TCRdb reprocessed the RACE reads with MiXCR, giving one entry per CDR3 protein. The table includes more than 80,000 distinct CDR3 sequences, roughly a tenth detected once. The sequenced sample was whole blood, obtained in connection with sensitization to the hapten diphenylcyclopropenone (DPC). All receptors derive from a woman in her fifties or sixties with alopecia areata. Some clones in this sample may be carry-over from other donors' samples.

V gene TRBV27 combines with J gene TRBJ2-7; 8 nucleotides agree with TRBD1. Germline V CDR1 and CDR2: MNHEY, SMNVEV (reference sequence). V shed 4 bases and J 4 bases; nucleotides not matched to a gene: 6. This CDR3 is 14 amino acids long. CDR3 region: CASSSTGGGYEQYF. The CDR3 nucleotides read TGTGCCAGCAGTTCCACAGGGGGTGGATACGAGCAGTACTTC.

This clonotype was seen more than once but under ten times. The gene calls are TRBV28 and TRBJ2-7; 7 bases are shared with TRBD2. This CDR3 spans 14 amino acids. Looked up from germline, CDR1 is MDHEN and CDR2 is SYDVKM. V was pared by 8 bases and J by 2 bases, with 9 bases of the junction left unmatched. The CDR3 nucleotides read TGTGCCAGCCGCCGTGGCGGGACTACCTACGAGCAGTACTTC. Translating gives CASRRGGTTYEQYF.

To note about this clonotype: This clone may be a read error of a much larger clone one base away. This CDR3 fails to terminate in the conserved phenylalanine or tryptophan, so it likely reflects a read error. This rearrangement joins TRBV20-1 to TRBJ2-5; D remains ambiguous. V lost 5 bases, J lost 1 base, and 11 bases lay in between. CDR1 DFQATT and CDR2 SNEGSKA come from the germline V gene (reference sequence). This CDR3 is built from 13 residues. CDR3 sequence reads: CSAGKGGQETQYL. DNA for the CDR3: TGCAGTGCTGGAAAGGGCGGCCAAGAGACCCAGTACCTC.

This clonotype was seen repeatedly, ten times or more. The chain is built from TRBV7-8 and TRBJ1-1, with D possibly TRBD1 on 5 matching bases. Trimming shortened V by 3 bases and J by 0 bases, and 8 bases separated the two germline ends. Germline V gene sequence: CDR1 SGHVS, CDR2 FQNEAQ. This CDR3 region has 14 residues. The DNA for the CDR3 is TGTGCCAGCAGCTTCCAGGACATGAACACTGAAGCTTTCTTT. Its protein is CASSFQDMNTEAFF.

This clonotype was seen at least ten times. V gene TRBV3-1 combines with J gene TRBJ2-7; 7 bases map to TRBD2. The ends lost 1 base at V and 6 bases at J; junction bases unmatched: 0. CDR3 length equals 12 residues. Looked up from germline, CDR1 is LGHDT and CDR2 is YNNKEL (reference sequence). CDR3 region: CASSQGGGEQYF. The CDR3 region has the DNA TGTGCCAGCAGCCAAGGGGGGGGCGAGCAGTACTTC.

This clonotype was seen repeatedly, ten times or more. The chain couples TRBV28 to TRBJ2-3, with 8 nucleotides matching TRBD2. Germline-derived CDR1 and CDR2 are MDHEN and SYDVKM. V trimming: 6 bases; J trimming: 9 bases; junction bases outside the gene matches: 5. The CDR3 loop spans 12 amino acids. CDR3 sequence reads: CASRLSSGTQYF. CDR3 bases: TGTGCCAGCAGACTATCTAGCGGGACGCAGTATTTT. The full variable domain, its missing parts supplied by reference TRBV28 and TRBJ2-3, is DVKVTQSSRYLVKRTGEKVFLECVQDMDHENMFWYRQDPGLGLRLIYFSYDVKMKEKGDIPEGYSVSREKKERFSLILESASTNQTSMYLCASRLSSGTQYFGPGTRLTVL.

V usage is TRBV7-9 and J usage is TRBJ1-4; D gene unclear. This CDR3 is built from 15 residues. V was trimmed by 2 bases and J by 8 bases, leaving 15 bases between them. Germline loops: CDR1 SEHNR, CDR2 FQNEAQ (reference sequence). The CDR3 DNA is TGTGCCAGCAGCTTATCCCAACGAGGACCGGAAAAACTGTTTTTT. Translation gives CASSLSQRGPEKLFF.

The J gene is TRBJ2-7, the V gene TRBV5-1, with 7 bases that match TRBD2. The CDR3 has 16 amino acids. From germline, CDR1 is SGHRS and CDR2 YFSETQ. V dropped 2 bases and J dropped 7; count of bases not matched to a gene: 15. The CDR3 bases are TGCGCCAGCAGCTTAAGGACGGCTAGCGGAACGGGGGAGCAGTACTTC. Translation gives CASSLRTASGTGEQYF.

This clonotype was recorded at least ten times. In DNA, the CDR3 is TGTGCCAGCAGCTTAACGGGGGCCGGCGAAAAACTGTTTTTT. Amino acid sequence: CASSLTGAGEKLFF. V and J are TRBV7-9 and TRBJ1-4; D may be TRBD1 (6 bases). The germline V and J ends were trimmed by 2 bases and 8 bases, with 12 bases remaining between them. CDR1 is SEHNR, CDR2 FQNEAQ, per germline (reference sequence). The CDR3 is 14 residues long.

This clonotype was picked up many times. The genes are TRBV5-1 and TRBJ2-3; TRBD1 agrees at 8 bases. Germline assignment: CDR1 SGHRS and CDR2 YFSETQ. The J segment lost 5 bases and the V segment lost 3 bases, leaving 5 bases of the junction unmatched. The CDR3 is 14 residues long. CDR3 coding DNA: TGCGCCAGCAGCTCGCGGGACAGGATAGATACGCAGTATTTT. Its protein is CASSSRDRIDTQYF.

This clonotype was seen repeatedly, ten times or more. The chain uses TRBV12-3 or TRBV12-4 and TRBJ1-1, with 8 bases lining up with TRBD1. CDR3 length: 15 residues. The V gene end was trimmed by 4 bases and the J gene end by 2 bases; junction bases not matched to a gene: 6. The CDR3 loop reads CASSSPGTGNTEAFF. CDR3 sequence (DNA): TGTGCCAGCAGTTCCCCCGGGACAGGCAACACTGAAGCTTTCTTT.

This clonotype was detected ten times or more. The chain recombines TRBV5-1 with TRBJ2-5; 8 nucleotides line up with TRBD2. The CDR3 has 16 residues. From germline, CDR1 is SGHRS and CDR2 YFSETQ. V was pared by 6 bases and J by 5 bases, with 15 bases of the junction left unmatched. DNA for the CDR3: TGCGCCAGCACGGGGGGCAGCGGGAGTTCCGAGGAGACCCAGTACTTC. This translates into CASTGGSGSSEETQYF.

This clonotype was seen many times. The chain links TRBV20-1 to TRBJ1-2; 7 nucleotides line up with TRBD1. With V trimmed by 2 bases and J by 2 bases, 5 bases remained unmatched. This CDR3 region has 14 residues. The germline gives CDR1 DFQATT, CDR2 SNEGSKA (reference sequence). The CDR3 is CSARTSTGNYGYTF. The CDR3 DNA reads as TGCAGTGCTAGAACCTCGACAGGGAACTATGGCTACACCTTC.

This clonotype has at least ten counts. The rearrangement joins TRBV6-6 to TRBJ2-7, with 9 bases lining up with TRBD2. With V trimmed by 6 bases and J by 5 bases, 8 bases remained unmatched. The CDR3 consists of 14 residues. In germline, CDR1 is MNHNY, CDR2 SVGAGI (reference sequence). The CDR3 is CASSRAGLANEQYF. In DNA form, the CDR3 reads TGTGCCAGCAGCAGAGCGGGACTAGCCAACGAGCAGTACTTC.

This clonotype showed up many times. CDR3 amino acids: CSARADRGHSNQPQHF. The CDR3 DNA is TGCAGTGCTAGGGCTGACAGGGGGCATAGCAATCAGCCCCAGCATTTT. The chain links TRBV20-1 to TRBJ1-5; TRBD1 matches at 10 bases. Trimming took 3 bases from V and 0 from J; bases not matched to a gene: 5. Germline CDR1 DFQATT, CDR2 SNEGSKA (reference sequence). The CDR3 is 16 residues long.

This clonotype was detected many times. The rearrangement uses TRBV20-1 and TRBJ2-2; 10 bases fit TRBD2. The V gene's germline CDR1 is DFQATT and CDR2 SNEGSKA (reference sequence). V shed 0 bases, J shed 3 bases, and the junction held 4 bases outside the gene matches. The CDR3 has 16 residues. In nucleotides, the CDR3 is TGCAGTGCTAGAGATCGGACTAGCGGTTACACCGGGGAGCTGTTTTTT. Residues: CSARDRTSGYTGELFF.

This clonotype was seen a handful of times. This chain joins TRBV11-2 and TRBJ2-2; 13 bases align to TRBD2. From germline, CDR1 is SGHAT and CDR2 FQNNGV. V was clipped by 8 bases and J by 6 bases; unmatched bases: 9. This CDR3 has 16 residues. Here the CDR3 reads CASLTTSGRAAGELFF. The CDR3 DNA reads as TGTGCCAGCCTAACCACTAGCGGGAGGGCCGCCGGGGAGCTGTTTTTT. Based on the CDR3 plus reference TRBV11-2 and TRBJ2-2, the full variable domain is EAGVAQSPRYKIIEKRQSVAFWCNPISGHATLYWYQQILGQGPKLLIQFQNNGVVDDSQLPKDRFSAERLKGVDSTLKIQPAKLEDSAVYLCASLTTSGRAAGELFFGEGSRLTVL.

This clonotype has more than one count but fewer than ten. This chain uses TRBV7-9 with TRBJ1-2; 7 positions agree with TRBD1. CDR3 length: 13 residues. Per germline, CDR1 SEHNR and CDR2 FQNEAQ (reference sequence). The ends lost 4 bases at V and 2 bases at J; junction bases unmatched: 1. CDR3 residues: CASSWGQNYGYTF. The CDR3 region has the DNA TGTGCCAGCAGCTGGGGACAGAACTATGGCTACACCTTC.

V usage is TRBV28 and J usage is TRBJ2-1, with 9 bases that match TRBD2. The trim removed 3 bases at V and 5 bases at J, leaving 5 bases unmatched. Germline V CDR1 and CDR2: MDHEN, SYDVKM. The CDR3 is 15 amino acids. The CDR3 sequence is CASSFRLAEHNEQFF. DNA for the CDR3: TGTGCCAGCAGTTTTCGACTAGCGGAGCACAATGAGCAGTTCTTC.